This T cell receptor beta chain was sequenced for a study of blood T cell repertoires in COVID-19. Study at large: In each case, the material was cDNA or gDNA derived from T cells, B-cell-depleted T cells, or PBMCs.

V lost 7 bases to trimming and J lost 1 base, with 7 bases between them. The CDR3 consists of 11 residues. Per the germline V gene, CDR1 is SQVTM and CDR2 is ANQGSEA. In the source study's methods: Reference gene primer amplification yielded estimated nucleated cell counts. The repertoire was sequenced with immunoSEQ multiplex PCR; TCRdb's copy has only in-frame clones and lacks some. That table gives V, J and clone size, and the DNA gave D and trimming. This sample has 150,000 to 200,000 clones, with 70% to 90% found just once. This sequence joins TRBV29-1 and TRBJ1-2, with D tentatively TRBD1 (5 bases). The TCR was taken from a man aged 18 to 30 who had recovered from COVID-19. Sequencing was performed on peripheral blood. CDR3 protein: CSGRDNYGYTF. CDR3 DNA: TGCAGCGGCAGGGATAACTATGGCTACACCTTC. Based on the CDR3 plus reference TRBV29-1 and TRBJ1-2, the full variable domain is SAVISQKPSRDICQRGTSLTIQCQVDSQVTMMFWYRQQPGQSLTLIATANQGSEATYESGFVIDKFPISRPNLTFSTLTVSNMSPEDSSIYLCSGRDNYGYTFGSGTRLTVV.